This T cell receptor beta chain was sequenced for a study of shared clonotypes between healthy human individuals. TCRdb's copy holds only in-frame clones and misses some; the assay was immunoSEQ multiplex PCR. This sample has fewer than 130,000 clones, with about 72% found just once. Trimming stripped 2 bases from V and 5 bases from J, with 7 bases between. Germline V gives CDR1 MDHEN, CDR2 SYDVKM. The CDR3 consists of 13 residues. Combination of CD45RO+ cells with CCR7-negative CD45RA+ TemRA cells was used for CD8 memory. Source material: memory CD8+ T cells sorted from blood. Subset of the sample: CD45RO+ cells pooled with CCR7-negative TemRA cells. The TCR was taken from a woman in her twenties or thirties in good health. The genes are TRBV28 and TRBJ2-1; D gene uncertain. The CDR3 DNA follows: TGTGCCAGCAGTTTAGTTGGCGACAATGAGCAGTTCTTC. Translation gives CASSLVGDNEQFF.